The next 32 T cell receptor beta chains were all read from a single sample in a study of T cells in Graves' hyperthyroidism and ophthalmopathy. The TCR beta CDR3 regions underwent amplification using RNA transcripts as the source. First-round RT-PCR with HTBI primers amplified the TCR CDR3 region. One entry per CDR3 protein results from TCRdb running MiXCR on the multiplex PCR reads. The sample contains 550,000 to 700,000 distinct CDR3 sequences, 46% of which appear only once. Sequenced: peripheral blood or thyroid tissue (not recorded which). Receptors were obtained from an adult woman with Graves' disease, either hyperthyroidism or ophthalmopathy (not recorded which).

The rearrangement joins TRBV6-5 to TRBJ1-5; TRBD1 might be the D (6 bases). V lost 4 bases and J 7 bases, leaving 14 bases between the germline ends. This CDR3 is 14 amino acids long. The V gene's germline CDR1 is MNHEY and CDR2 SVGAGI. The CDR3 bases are TGTGCCAGCAGTTTTCTCGGGGGGCCACAGCCCCAGCATTTT. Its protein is CASSFLGGPQPQHF.

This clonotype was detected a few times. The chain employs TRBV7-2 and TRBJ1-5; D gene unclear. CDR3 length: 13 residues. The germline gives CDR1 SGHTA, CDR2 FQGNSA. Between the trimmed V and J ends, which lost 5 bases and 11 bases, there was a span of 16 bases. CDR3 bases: TGTGCCAGCAGCACCCGGTCGTTTGGGACCCAGCATTTT. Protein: CASSTRSFGTQHF.

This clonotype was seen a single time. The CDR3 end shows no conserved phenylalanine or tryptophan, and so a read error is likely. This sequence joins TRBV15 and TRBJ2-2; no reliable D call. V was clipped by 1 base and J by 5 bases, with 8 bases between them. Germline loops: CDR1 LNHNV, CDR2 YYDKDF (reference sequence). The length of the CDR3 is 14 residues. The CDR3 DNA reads TGTGCCACCAGCAGAGGTCTGGGTACCGGGGAGCTGTTTGTT. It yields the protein CATSRGLGTGELFV.

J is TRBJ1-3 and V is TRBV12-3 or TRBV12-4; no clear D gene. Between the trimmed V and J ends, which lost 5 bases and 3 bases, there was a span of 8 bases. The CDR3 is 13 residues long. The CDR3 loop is CASSPTDGNTIYF. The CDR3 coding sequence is TGTGCCAGCAGTCCGACGGATGGAAACACCATATATTTT.

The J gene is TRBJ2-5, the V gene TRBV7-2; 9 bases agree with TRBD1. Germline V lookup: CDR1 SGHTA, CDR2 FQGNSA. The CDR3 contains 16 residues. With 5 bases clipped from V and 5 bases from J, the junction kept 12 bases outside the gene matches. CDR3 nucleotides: TGTGCCAGCAGCCTAAGGACAGGGGACTACAATGAGACCCAGTACTTC. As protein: CASSLRTGDYNETQYF.

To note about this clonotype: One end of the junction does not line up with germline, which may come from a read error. CDR3 sequence (DNA): TGTGCCAGCAGTTCATTTGGCTACGAGCAGTACTTC. Translated: CASSSFGYEQYF. The V and J genes are TRBV10-3 and TRBJ2-7; D unresolved. In germline, CDR1 is ENHRY, CDR2 SYGVKD. This CDR3 comprises 12 residues.

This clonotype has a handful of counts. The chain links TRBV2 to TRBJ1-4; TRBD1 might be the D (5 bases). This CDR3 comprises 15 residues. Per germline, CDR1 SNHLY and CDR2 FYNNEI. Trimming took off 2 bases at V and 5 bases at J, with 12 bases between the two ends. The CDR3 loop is CASSERAGLNEKLFF. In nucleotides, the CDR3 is TGTGCCAGCAGTGAAAGGGCAGGGTTAAATGAAAAACTGTTTTTT.

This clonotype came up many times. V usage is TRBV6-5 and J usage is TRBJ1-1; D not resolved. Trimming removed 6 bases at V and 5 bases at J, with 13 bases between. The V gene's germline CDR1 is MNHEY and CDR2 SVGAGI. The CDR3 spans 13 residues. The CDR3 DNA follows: TGTGCCAGCAGAGAGACGGGCCAGACTGAAGCTTTCTTT. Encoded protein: CASRETGQTEAFF.

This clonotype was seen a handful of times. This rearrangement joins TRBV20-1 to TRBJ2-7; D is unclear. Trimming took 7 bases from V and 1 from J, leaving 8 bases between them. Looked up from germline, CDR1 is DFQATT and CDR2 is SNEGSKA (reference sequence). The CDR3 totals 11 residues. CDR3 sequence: CSVRVSYEQYF. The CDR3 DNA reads TGCAGTGTTCGCGTTTCCTACGAGCAGTACTTC.

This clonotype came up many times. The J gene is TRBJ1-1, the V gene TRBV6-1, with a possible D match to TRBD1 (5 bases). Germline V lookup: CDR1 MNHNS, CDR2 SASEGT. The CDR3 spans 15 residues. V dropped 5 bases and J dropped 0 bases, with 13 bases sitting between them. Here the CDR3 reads CASSSSLGVNTEAFF. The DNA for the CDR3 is TGTGCCAGCAGTTCCTCATTGGGGGTGAACACTGAAGCTTTCTTT.

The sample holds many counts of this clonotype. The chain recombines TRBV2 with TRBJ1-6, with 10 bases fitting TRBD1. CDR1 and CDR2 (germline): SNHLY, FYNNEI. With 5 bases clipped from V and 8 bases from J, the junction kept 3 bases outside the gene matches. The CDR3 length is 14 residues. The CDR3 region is CASSRDRGYSPLHF. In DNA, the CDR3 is TGTGCCAGCAGTCGGGACAGGGGATATTCACCCCTCCACTTT.

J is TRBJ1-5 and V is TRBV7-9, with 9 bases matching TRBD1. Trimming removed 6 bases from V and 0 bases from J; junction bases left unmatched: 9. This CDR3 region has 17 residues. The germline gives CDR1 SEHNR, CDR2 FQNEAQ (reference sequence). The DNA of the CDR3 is TGTGCCAGCAGTGTCGGGACAGGGCTATATAGCAATCAGCCCCAGCATTTT. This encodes CASSVGTGLYSNQPQHF. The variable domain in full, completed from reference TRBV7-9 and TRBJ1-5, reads DTGVSQNPRHKITKRGQNVTFRCDPISEHNRLYWYRQTLGQGPEFLTYFQNEAQLEKSRLLSDRFSAERPKGSFSTLEIQRTEQGDSAMYLCASSVGTGLYSNQPQHFGDGTRLSIL.

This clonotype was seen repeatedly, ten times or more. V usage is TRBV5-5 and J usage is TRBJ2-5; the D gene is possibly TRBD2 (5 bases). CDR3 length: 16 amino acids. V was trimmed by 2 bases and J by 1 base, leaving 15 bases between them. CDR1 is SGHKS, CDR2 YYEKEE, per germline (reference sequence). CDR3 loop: CASSFRGRGGQETQYF. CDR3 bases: TGTGCCAGCAGCTTCCGAGGGAGAGGCGGCCAAGAGACCCAGTACTTC.

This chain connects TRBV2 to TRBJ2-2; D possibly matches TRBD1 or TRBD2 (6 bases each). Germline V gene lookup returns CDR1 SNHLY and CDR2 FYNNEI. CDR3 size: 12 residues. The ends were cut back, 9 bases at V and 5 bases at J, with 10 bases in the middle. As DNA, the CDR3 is TGTGCCAGGGAGGGGGGAACCGGGGAGCTGTTTTTT. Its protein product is CAREGGTGELFF.

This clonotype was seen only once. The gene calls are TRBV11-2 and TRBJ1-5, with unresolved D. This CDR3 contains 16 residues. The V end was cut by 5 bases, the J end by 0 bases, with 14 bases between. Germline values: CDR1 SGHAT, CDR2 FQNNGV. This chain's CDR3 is CASSPWREDSNQPQHF. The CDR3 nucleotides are TGTGCCAGCAGCCCGTGGAGGGAGGATAGCAATCAGCCCCAGCATTTT.

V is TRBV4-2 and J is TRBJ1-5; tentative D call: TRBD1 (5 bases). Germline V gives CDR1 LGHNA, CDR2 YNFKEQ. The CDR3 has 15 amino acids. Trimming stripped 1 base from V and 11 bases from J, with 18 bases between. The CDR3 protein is CASSQAKGIAETQHF. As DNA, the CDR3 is TGTGCCAGCAGCCAAGCCAAGGGGATAGCCGAGACCCAGCATTTT.

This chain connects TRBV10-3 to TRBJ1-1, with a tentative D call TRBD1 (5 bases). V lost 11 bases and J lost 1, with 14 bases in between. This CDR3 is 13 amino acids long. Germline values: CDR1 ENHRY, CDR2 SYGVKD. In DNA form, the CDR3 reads TGTGCCCGCGAGGGGACGGCGAACACTGAAGCTTTCTTT. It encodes CAREGTANTEAFF.

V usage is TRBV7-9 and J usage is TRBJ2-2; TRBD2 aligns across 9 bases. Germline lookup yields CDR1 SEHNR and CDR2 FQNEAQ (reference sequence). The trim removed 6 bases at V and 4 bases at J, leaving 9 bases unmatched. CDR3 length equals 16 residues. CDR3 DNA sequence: TGTGCCAGCAGTGTCCAGCGGGAGGCCGGCACCGGGGAGCTGTTTTTT. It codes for CASSVQREAGTGELFF.

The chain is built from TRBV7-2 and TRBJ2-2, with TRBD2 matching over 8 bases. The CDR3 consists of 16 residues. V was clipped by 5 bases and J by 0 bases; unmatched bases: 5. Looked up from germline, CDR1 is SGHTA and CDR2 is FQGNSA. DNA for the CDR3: TGTGCCAGCAGCGTTCCGGGACTAGCGAACACCGGGGAGCTGTTTTTT. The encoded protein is CASSVPGLANTGELFF. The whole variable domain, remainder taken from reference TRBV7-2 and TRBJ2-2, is GAGVSQSPSNKVTEKGKDVELRCDPISGHTALYWYRQSLGQGLEFLIYFQGNSAPDKSGLPSDRFSAERTGGSVSTLTIQRTQQEDSAVYLCASSVPGLANTGELFFGEGSRLTVL.

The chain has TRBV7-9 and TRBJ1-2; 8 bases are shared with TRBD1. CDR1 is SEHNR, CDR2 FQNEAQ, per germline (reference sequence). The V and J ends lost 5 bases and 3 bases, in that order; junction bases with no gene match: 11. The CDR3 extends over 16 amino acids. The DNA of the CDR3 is TGTGCCAGCAGCCGAAATCGGGACAGGAGCTACTATGGCTACACCTTC. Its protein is CASSRNRDRSYYGYTF.

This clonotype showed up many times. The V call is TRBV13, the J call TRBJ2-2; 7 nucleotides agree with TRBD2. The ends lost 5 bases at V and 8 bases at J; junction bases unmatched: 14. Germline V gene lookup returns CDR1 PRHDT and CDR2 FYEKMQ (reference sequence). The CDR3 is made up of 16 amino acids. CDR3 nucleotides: TGTGCCAGCAGCGGCGGGAGTGGCTCTTTAGGTGGGGAGCTGTTTTTT. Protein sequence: CASSGGSGSLGGELFF.

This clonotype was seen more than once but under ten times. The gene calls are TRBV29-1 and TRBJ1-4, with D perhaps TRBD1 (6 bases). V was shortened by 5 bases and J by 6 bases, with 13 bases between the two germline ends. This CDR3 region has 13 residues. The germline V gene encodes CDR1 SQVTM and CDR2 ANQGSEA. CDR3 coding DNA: TGCAGCGTTCGCCGGGACATATATGAAAAACTGTTTTTT. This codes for CSVRRDIYEKLFF. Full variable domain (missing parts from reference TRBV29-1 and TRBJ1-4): SAVISQKPSRDICQRGTSLTIQCQVDSQVTMMFWYRQQPGQSLTLIATANQGSEATYESGFVIDKFPISRPNLTFSTLTVSNMSPEDSSIYLCSVRRDIYEKLFFGSGTQLSVL.

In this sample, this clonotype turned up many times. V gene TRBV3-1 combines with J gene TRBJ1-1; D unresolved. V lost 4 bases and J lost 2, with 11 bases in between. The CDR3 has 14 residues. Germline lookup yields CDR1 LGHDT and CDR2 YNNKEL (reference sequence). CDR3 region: CASSPTNQNTEAFF. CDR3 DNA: TGTGCCAGCAGCCCCACTAACCAAAACACTGAAGCTTTCTTT.

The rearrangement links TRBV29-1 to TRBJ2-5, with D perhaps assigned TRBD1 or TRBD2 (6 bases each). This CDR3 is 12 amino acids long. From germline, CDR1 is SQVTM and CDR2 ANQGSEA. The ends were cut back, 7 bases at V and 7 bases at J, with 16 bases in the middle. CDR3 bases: TGCAGCGCACGGAGGGGGGATGGGACCCAGTACTTC. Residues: CSARRGDGTQYF.

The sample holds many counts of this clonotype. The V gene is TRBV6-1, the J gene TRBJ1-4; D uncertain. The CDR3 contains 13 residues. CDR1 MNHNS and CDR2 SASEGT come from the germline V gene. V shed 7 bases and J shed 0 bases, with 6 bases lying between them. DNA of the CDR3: TGTGCCAGCATGATTGCAACTAATGAAAAACTGTTTTTT. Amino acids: CASMIATNEKLFF.

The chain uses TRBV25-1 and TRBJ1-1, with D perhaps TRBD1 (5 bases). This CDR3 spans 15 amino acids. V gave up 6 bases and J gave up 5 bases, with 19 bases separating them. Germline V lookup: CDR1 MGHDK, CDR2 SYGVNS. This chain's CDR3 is CASSQDWGEGTEAFF. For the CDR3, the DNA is TGTGCCAGCAGCCAAGATTGGGGGGAGGGAACTGAAGCTTTCTTT.

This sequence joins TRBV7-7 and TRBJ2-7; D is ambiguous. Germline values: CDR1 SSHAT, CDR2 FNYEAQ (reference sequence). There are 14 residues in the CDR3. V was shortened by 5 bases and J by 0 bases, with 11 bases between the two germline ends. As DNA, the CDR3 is TGTGCCAGCAGCACAGTCTCGAGCTCCTACGAGCAGTACTTC. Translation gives CASSTVSSSYEQYF.

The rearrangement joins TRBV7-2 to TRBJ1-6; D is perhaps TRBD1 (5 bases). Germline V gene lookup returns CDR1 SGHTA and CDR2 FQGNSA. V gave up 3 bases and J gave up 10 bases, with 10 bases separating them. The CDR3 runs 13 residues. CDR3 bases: TGTGCCAGCAGCTTGCTGGGGGAATCACCCCTCCACTTT. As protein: CASSLLGESPLHF.

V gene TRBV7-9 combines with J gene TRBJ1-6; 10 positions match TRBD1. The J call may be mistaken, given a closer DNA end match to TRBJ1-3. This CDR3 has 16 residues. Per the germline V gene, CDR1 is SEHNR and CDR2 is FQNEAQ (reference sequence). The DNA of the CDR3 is TGTGCCAGCAGCTTAGCCACACGACAGGGGGCTCACACCATATATTTT. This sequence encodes CASSLATRQGAHTIYF.

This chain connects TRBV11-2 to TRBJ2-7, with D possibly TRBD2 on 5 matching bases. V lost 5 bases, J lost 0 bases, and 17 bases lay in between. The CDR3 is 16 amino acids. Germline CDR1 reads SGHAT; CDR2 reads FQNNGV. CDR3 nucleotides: TGTGCCAGCAGCCCCGAGGTGGACTGGAGCTCCTACGAGCAGTACTTC. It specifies CASSPEVDWSSYEQYF. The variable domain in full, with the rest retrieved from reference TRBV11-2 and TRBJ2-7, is EAGVAQSPRYKIIEKRQSVAFWCNPISGHATLYWYQQILGQGPKLLIQFQNNGVVDDSQLPKDRFSAERLKGVDSTLKIQPAKLEDSAVYLCASSPEVDWSSYEQYFGPGTRLTVT.

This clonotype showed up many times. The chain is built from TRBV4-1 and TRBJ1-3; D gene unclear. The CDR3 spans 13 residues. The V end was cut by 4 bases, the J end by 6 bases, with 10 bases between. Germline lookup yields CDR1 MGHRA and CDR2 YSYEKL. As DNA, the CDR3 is TGCGCCAGCAGCCGCCTACAGCCAAACACCATATATTTT. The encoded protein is CASSRLQPNTIYF.

CDR3 amino acids: CSAESGDGGETQYF. DNA for the CDR3: TGCAGTGCCGAATCGGGAGATGGGGGAGAGACCCAGTACTTC. The genes are TRBV20-1 and TRBJ2-5, with D maybe TRBD2 (6 bases). The CDR3 extends over 14 amino acids. V was shortened by 6 bases and J by 4 bases, with 18 bases between the two germline ends. Germline-derived CDR1 and CDR2 are DFQATT and SNEGSKA (reference sequence).